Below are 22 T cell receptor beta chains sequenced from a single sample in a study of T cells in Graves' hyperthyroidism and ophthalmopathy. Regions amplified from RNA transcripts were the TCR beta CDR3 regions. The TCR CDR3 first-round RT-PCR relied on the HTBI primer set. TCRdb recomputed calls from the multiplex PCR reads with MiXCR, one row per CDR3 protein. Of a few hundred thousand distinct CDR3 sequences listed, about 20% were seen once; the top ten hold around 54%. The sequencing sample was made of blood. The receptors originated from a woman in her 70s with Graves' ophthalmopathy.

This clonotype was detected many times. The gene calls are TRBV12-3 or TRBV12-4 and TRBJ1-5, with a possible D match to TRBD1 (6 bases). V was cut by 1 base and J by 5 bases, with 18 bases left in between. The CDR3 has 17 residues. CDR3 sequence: CASSLGGGRLGDQPQHF. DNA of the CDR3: TGTGCCAGCAGTTTAGGTGGGGGGCGTTTGGGGGATCAGCCCCAGCATTTT.

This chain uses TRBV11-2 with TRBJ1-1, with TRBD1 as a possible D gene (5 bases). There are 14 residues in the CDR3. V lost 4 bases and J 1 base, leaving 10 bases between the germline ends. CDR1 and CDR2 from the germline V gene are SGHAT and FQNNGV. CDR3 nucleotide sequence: TGTGCCAGCAGCTCGACAGCTCAGAACACTGAAGCTTTCTTT. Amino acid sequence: CASSSTAQNTEAFF.

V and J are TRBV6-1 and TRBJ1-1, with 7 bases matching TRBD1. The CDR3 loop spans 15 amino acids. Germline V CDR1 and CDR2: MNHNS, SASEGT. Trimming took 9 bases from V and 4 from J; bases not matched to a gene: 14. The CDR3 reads CASGRATTGVTEAFF. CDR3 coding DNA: TGTGCCAGTGGCCGGGCGACAACAGGGGTCACTGAAGCTTTCTTT.

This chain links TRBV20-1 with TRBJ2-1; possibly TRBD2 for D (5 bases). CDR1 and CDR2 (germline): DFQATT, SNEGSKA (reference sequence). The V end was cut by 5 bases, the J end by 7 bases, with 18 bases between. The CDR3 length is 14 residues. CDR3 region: CSASVSSRRNEQFF. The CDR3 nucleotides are TGCAGTGCTTCTGTTAGTTCCCGGAGGAATGAGCAGTTCTTC.

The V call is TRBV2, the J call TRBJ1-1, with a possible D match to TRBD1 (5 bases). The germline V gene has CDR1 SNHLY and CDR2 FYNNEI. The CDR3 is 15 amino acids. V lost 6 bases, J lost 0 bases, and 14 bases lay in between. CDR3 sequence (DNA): TGTGCCAGCAGGGACGCCGGGGCCTTGAACACTGAAGCTTTCTTT. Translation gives CASRDAGALNTEAFF.

DNA for the CDR3: TGTGCCAGCAGCCCGACCGGTACTAGCGGGAGTCGATCAACCCAGTACTTC. Its translation: CASSPTGTSGSRSTQYF. V and J are TRBV5-6 and TRBJ2-5; 11 bases fit TRBD2. Germline loops: CDR1 SGHDT, CDR2 YYEEEE. With V trimmed by 4 bases and J by 8 bases, 16 bases remained unmatched. CDR3 size: 17 residues.

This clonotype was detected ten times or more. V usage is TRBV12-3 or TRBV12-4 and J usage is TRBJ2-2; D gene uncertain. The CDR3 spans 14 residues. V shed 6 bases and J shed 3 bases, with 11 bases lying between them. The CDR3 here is CASRGSGHTGELFF. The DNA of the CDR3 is TGTGCCAGCAGGGGGTCTGGCCACACCGGGGAGCTGTTTTTT.

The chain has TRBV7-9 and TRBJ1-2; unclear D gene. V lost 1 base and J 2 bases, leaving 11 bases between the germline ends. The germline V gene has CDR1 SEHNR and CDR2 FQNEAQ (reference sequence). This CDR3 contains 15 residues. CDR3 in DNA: TGTGCCAGCAGCTTAGTGGCCGAGACAAACTATGGCTACACCTTC. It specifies CASSLVAETNYGYTF.

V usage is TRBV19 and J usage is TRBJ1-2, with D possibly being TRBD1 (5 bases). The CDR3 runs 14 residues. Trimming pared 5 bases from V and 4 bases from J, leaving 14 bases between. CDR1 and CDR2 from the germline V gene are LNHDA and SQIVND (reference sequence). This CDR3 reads CASSEGREIYGYTF. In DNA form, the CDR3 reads TGTGCCAGTAGTGAGGGACGGGAGATCTATGGCTACACCTTC. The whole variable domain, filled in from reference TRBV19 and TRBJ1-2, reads DGGITQSPKYLFRKEGQNVTLSCEQNLNHDAMYWYRQDPGQGLRLIYYSQIVNDFQKGDIAEGYSVSREKKESFPLTVTSAQKNPTAFYLCASSEGREIYGYTFGSGTRLTVV.

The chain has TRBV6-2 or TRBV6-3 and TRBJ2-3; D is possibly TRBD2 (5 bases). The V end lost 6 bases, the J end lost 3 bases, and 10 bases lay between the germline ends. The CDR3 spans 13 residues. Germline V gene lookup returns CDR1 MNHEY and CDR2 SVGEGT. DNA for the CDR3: TGTGCCAGCAGGCGGACTTTGACAGATACGCAGTATTTT. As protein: CASRRTLTDTQYF.

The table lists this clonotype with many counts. CDR3 nucleotides: TGTGCCAGCAGTTTAATGGGGAAGGATGGCTACACCTTC. Protein: CASSLMGKDGYTF. The genes are TRBV12-3 or TRBV12-4 and TRBJ1-2; D is unclear. V was trimmed by 2 bases and J by 6 bases, leaving 10 bases between them. The CDR3 runs to 13 residues.

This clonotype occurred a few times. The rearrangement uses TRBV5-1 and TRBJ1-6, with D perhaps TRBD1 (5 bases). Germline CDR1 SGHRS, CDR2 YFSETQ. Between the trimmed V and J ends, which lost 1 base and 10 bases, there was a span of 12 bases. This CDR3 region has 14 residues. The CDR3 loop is CASSLSSRESPLHF. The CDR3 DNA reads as TGCGCCAGCAGCTTGTCGTCCAGGGAATCACCCCTCCACTTT.

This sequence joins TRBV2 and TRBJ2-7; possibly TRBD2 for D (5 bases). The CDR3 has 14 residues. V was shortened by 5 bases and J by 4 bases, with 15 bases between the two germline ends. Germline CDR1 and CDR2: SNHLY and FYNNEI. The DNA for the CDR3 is TGTGCCAGCAGTACGAGGGCTAGATCATACGAGCAGTACTTC. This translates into CASSTRARSYEQYF.

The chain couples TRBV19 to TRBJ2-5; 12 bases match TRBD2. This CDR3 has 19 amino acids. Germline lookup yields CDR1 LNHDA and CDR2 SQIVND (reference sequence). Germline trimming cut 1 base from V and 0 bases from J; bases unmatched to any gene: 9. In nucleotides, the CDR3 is TGTGCCAGTAGTATAGGACCCCTTACTAGCGGGAGGTACCAAGAGACCCAGTACTTC. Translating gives CASSIGPLTSGRYQETQYF.

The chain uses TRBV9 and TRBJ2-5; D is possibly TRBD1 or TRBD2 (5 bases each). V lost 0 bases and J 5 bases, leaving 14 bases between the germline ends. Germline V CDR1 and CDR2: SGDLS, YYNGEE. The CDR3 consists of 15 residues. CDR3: CASSVATGRVETQYF. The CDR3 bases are TGTGCCAGCAGCGTAGCTACGGGGCGTGTGGAGACCCAGTACTTC. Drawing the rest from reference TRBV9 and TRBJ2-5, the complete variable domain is DSGVTQTPKHLITATGQRVTLRCSPRSGDLSVYWYQQSLDQGLQFLIQYYNGEERAKGNILERFSAQQFPDLHSELNLSSLELGDSALYFCASSVATGRVETQYFGPGTRLLVL.

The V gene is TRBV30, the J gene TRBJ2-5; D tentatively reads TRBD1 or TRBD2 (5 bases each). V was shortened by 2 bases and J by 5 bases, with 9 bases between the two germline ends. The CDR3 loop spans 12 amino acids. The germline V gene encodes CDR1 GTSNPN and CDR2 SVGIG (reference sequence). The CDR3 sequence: CAWSRGGETQYF. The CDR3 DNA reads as TGTGCCTGGAGTCGGGGCGGGGAGACCCAGTACTTC.

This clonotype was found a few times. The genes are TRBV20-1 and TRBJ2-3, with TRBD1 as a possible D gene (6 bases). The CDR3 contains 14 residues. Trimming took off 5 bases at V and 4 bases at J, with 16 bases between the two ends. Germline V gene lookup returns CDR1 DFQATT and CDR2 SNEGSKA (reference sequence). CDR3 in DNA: TGCAGTGCTTCGAACAGGGCCCATGCAGATACGCAGTATTTT. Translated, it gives CSASNRAHADTQYF.

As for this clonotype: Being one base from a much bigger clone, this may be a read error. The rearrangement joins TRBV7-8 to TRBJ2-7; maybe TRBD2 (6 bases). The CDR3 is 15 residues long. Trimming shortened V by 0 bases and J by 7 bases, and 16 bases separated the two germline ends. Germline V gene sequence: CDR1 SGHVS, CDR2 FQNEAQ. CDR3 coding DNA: TGTGCCAGCAGCTTAGCGGAGGGCCCCTGGAATGAGCAGTACTTC. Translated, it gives CASSLAEGPWNEQYF. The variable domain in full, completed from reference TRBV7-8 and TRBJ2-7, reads GAGVSQSPRYKVAKRGQDVALRCDPISGHVSLFWYQQALGQGPEFLTYFQNEAQLDKSGLPSDRFFAERPEGSVSTLKIQRTQQEDSAVYLCASSLAEGPWNEQYFGPGTRLTVT.

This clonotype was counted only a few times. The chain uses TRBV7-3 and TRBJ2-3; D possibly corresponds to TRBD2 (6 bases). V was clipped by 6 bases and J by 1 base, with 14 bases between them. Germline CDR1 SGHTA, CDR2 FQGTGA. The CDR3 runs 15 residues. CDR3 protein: CASSLGDSGTDTQYF. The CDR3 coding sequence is TGTGCCAGCAGTTTAGGGGACTCGGGCACAGATACGCAGTATTTT.

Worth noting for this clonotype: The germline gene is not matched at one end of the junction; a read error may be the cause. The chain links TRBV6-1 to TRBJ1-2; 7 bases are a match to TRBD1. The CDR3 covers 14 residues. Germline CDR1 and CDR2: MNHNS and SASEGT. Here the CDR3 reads CASSEAGTDYGYAF. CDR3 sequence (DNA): TGTGCCAGCAGTGAAGCCGGGACAGACTATGGCTACGCCTTC.

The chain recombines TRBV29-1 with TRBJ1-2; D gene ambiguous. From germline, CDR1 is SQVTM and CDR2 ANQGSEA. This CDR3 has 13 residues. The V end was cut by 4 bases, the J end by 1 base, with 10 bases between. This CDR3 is CSVGQRLNYGYTF. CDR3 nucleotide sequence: TGCAGCGTTGGTCAGCGCCTTAACTATGGCTACACCTTC.

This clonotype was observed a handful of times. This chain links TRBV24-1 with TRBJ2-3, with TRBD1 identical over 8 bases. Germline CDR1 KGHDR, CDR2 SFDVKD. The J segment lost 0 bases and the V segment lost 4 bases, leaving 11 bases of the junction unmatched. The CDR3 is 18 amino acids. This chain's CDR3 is CATSDTGTGTPSTDTQYF. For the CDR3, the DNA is TGTGCCACCAGTGACACCGGGACAGGTACCCCTAGCACAGATACGCAGTATTTT.